What follows are 24 T cell receptor beta chains derived from one specimen sequenced in a study of human T cells and chemical hapten exposure. Each CDR3 protein is one row after TCRdb ran MiXCR on the RACE reads. The sample includes over 55,000 distinct CDR3 sequences, around 10% of them seen just once. Specified time point: patch test 3, about 24 weeks after DPC sensitization. The treatment is: therapeutic diphenylcyclopropenone sensitization with weekly scalp DPC. Here the sequenced sample was whole blood, taken in connection with sensitization to the hapten diphenylcyclopropenone (DPC). Receptor source: a woman aged 50 to 60 with alopecia areata. Some clones in this sample may be carry-over from other donors' samples.

V gene TRBV7-2 combines with J gene TRBJ2-5; the match to TRBD2 covers 7 bases. CDR1 is SGHTA and CDR2 is FQGNSA in the germline V gene. The CDR3 spans 16 residues. V shed 6 bases and J 1 base; nucleotides not matched to a gene: 11. CDR3 amino acids: CASSHTLASGQETQYF. Written as DNA, the CDR3 is TGTGCCAGCAGTCACACCCTGGCTAGCGGCCAAGAGACCCAGTACTTC.

This clonotype was seen a few times. The CDR3 bases are TGCGCCAGCAGCCAAGGAGGGGCAGGTCAGCCCCAGCATTTT. Encoded protein: CASSQGGAGQPQHF. This chain connects TRBV4-1 to TRBJ1-5; tentative D call: TRBD1 (5 bases). V was shortened by 1 base and J by 6 bases, with 10 bases between the two germline ends. The CDR3 runs 14 residues. Looked up from germline, CDR1 is MGHRA and CDR2 is YSYEKL.

J is TRBJ1-4 and V is TRBV7-2; 8 positions agree with TRBD1. The germline V gene has CDR1 SGHTA and CDR2 FQGNSA. V lost 4 bases and J lost 8; bases outside the gene matches: 6. The CDR3 is 14 residues long. CDR3 loop: CASSSGQGWEKLFF. For the CDR3, the DNA is TGTGCCAGCAGCTCAGGACAGGGATGGGAAAAACTGTTTTTT.

This clonotype was picked up many times. The gene calls are TRBV7-6 and TRBJ1-1; the match to TRBD1 covers 8 bases. Germline CDR1 reads SGHVS; CDR2 reads FNYEAQ. The V gene end was trimmed by 5 bases and the J gene end by 4 bases; junction bases not matched to a gene: 6. This CDR3 has 14 residues. Here the CDR3 DNA reads TGTGCCAGCAGCCCAACAGGGGGTATCACTGAAGCTTTCTTT. It is translated as CASSPTGGITEAFF.

The chain combines TRBV7-9 with TRBJ2-3; 8 bases map to TRBD1. CDR3 length: 15 residues. Trimming cost V 4 bases and J 0 bases; bases outside gene matches: 3. Germline CDR1 SEHNR, CDR2 FQNEAQ (reference sequence). CDR3 loop: CASSYRQGSTDTQYF. CDR3 in DNA: TGTGCCAGCAGCTACAGACAGGGGAGCACAGATACGCAGTATTTT.

This clonotype was seen ten or more times. The rearrangement uses TRBV2 and TRBJ1-5, with D possibly TRBD1 on 6 matching bases. CDR3 length: 14 residues. V lost 4 bases and J 11 bases, leaving 18 bases between the germline ends. In germline, CDR1 is SNHLY, CDR2 FYNNEI. The CDR3 bases are TGTGCCAGCAGTGCCCGGGGAATAGCAGGGGCCCAGCATTTT. It yields the protein CASSARGIAGAQHF. Complete variable domain (other parts from reference TRBV2 and TRBJ1-5): EPEVTQTPSHQVTQMGQEVILRCVPISNHLYFYWYRQILGQKVEFLVSFYNNEISEKSEIFDDQFSVERPDGSNFTLKIRSTKLEDSAMYFCASSARGIAGAQHFGDGTRLSIL.

This clonotype was detected many times. This chain uses TRBV12-3 or TRBV12-4 with TRBJ2-2; TRBD1 might be the D (6 bases). The CDR3 length is 15 residues. Trimming removed 6 bases from V and 6 bases from J, with 17 bases in between. CDR3 amino acids: CASRRGMQEAGELFF. In nucleotides, the CDR3 is TGTGCCAGCAGAAGGGGGATGCAGGAGGCCGGGGAGCTGTTTTTT.

This clonotype was seen repeatedly, ten times or more. The chain carries TRBV20-1 and TRBJ1-5, with TRBD1 matching over 9 bases. The germline gives CDR1 DFQATT, CDR2 SNEGSKA (reference sequence). CDR3 length: 13 amino acids. Trimming cost V 3 bases and J 8 bases; bases outside gene matches: 5. As DNA, the CDR3 is TGCAGTGCTAGGGTGGACAGGGGTAAGCCCCAGCATTTT. Its translation is CSARVDRGKPQHF.

This clonotype was counted many times. V and J are TRBV28 and TRBJ1-5, with 7 bases fitting TRBD1. CDR1 is MDHEN and CDR2 is SYDVKM in the germline V gene. The CDR3 length is 14 residues. Germline trimming cut 5 bases from V and 3 bases from J; bases unmatched to any gene: 4. This CDR3 reads CASSIGTDNQPQHF. The CDR3 coding sequence is TGTGCCAGCAGTATCGGGACAGACAATCAGCCCCAGCATTTT.

This clonotype has just a few counts. V is TRBV12-3 or TRBV12-4 and J is TRBJ2-7; 12 nucleotides match TRBD1. The CDR3 has 14 amino acids. Trimming removed 6 bases from V and 5 bases from J; junction bases left unmatched: 5. The CDR3 DNA reads TGTGCCAGCAGCCCCGGGACAGGGGGCAACGAGCAGTACTTC. Translated, it gives CASSPGTGGNEQYF.

This clonotype has a count of ten or more. The chain joins TRBV6-6 to TRBJ2-3, with unresolved D. The CDR3 covers 11 residues. V shed 5 bases and J shed 2 bases, with 2 bases lying between them. Germline CDR1 reads MNHNY; CDR2 reads SVGAGI (reference sequence). The CDR3 spells CASSLTDTQYF. CDR3 sequence (DNA): TGTGCCAGCAGTCTCACAGATACGCAGTATTTT.

The chain recombines TRBV6-2 or TRBV6-3 with TRBJ1-5; TRBD1 agrees at 7 bases. The CDR3 runs 17 residues. The ends lost 2 bases at V and 3 bases at J; junction bases unmatched: 10. Germline V lookup: CDR1 MNHEY, CDR2 SVGEGT. Here the CDR3 reads CASSYHLGGPNNQPQHF. The CDR3 bases are TGTGCCAGCAGTTACCACCTAGGGGGCCCGAACAATCAGCCCCAGCATTTT.

This clonotype was seen repeatedly, ten times or more. The chain has TRBV12-3 or TRBV12-4 and TRBJ2-7, with TRBD2 as a possible D gene (5 bases). This CDR3 spans 15 amino acids. Trimming removed 5 bases at V and 3 bases at J, with 17 bases between. In DNA form, the CDR3 reads TGTGCCAGCAGTCTCGGGCCAAACCGGGGCTACGAGCAGTACTTC. Protein: CASSLGPNRGYEQYF.

V is TRBV10-2 and J is TRBJ2-7, with D perhaps assigned TRBD1 or TRBD2 (5 bases each). V was shortened by 4 bases and J by 7 bases, with 11 bases between the two germline ends. CDR3 length equals 12 residues. Germline loops: CDR1 WSHSY, CDR2 SAAADI. CDR3 sequence reads: CASSGREREQYF. DNA for the CDR3: TGCGCCAGCAGTGGCAGGGAGCGAGAGCAGTACTTC.

This sequence joins TRBV2 and TRBJ2-3, with D unresolved. The CDR3 loop spans 14 amino acids. Trimming shortened V by 6 bases and J by 0 bases, and 10 bases separated the two germline ends. From germline, CDR1 is SNHLY and CDR2 FYNNEI. CDR3 DNA sequence: TGTGCCAGCAGCCTCTTTATCAGCACAGATACGCAGTATTTT. Translation gives CASSLFISTDTQYF.

This clonotype showed up just a few times. Germline and junction disagree at one end, which may indicate a read error. This chain links TRBV4-1 with TRBJ1-1; D gene unclear. This CDR3 contains 12 residues. In germline, CDR1 is MGHRA, CDR2 YSYEKL. The CDR3 here is CASSQEGSEAFF. CDR3 nucleotide sequence: TGCGCCAGCAGCCAAGAAGGGTCTGAGGCTTTCTTT.

This clonotype occurred many times. This chain connects TRBV6-2 or TRBV6-3 to TRBJ2-6; D gene unclear. Germline V gene lookup returns CDR1 MNHEY and CDR2 SVGEGT. The V and J ends lost 9 bases and 0 bases respectively, with 12 bases between them. The CDR3 runs 15 residues. CDR3 bases: TGTGCCAGTCAAGAAATGACCTCTGGGGCCAACGTCCTGACTTTC. The encoded protein is CASQEMTSGANVLTF.

This clonotype has a count of ten or more. V gene TRBV7-9 combines with J gene TRBJ2-2; TRBD1 is a possible D gene (6 bases). Trimming removed 5 bases from V and 3 bases from J, with 13 bases in between. The CDR3 totals 15 residues. Germline assignment: CDR1 SEHNR and CDR2 FQNEAQ (reference sequence). Here the CDR3 reads CASSPGDKDTGELFF. CDR3 bases: TGTGCCAGCAGCCCAGGGGACAAAGACACCGGGGAGCTGTTTTTT. The full variable domain, in which reference TRBV7-9 and TRBJ2-2 provide the parts outside the CDR3, is DTGVSQNPRHKITKRGQNVTFRCDPISEHNRLYWYRQTLGQGPEFLTYFQNEAQLEKSRLLSDRFSAERPKGSFSTLEIQRTEQGDSAMYLCASSPGDKDTGELFFGEGSRLTVL.

Ten or more counts support this clonotype. This chain uses TRBV7-6 with TRBJ2-7; the match to TRBD1 covers 9 bases. The V segment lost 1 base and the J segment 6 bases; nucleotides outside the gene matches: 7. The CDR3 has 15 residues. Germline assignment: CDR1 SGHVS and CDR2 FNYEAQ. This CDR3 reads CASSLVGQGISEQYF. The CDR3 bases are TGTGCCAGCAGCTTAGTGGGACAGGGAATTTCCGAGCAGTACTTC.

This clonotype was detected ten times or more. This chain joins TRBV18 and TRBJ2-1; tentative D call: TRBD2 (6 bases). V was trimmed by 3 bases and J by 1 base, leaving 10 bases between them. Germline V gene lookup returns CDR1 KGHSH and CDR2 LQKENI. This CDR3 has 15 residues. The CDR3: CASSPGGASYNEQFF. The CDR3 nucleotides read TGTGCCAGCTCACCCGGGGGAGCATCCTACAATGAGCAGTTCTTC.

J is TRBJ2-7 and V is TRBV5-1, with a tentative D call TRBD1 (6 bases). This CDR3 contains 11 residues. Germline V CDR1 and CDR2: SGHRS, YFSETQ. Trimming removed 6 bases from V and 4 bases from J, with 8 bases in between. The CDR3 nucleotides are TGCGCCAGCAAGGGGGAATACGAGCAGTACTTC. This codes for CASKGEYEQYF.

This clonotype has at least ten counts. The chain links TRBV2 to TRBJ2-1; 8 bases are a match to TRBD1. There are 14 residues in the CDR3. The germline CDR1 and CDR2 sequences are SNHLY and FYNNEI. V dropped 3 bases and J dropped 8; count of bases not matched to a gene: 6. CDR3 sequence: CASSDRTGSDEQFF. The CDR3, as DNA: TGTGCCAGCAGTGACAGGACAGGGTCGGATGAGCAGTTCTTC.

Ten or more counts support this clonotype. The junction differs from germline at one of its ends, possibly a read error. J is TRBJ2-5 and V is TRBV12-3 or TRBV12-4, with D perhaps matching TRBD2 (6 bases). The CDR3 spans 11 residues. CDR3 sequence: CASSLGGLGDF. The DNA of the CDR3 is TGTGCCAGCAGTTTAGGGGGACTGGGCGACTTC.

This clonotype was recorded at least ten times. This sequence joins TRBV18 and TRBJ2-1, with D possibly TRBD1 on 6 matching bases. The CDR3 is 17 residues long. The germline gives CDR1 KGHSH, CDR2 LQKENI. The V and J ends lost 3 bases and 6 bases respectively, with 21 bases between them. The CDR3 spells CASSPFSGTLNGNEQFF. The CDR3 nucleotides are TGTGCCAGCTCACCCTTTTCCGGGACACTCAACGGCAATGAGCAGTTCTTC.